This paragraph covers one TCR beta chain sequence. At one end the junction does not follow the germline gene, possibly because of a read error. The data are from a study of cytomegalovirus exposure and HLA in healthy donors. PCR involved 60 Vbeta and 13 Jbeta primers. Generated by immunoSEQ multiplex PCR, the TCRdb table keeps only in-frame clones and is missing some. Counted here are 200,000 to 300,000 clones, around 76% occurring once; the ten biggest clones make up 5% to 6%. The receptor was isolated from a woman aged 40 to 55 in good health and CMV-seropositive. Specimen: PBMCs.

Here the CDR3 reads CAWRIGGSTEELFF. CDR3 nucleotide sequence: TGTGCCTGGAGGATCGGAGGGAGCACCGAGGAGCTGTTTTTT. The chain combines TRBV30 with TRBJ2-2, with D perhaps TRBD2 (6 bases). The CDR3 runs 14 residues. Germline V gives CDR1 GTSNPN, CDR2 SVGIG (reference sequence).